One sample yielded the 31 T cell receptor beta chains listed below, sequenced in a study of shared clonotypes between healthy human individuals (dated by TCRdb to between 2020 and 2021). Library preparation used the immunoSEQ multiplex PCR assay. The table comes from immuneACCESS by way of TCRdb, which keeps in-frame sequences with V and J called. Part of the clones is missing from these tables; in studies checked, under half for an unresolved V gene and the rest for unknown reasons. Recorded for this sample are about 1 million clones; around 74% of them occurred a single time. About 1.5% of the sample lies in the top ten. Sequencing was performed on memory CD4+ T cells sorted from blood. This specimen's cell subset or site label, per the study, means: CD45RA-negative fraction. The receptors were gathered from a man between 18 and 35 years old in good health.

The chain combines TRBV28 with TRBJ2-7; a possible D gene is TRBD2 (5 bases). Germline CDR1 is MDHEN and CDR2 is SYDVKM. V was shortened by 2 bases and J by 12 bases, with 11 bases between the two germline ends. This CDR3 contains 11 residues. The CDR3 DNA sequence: TGTGCCAGCAGTTTAAGAGGGATTCCGTACTTC. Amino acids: CASSLRGIPYF.

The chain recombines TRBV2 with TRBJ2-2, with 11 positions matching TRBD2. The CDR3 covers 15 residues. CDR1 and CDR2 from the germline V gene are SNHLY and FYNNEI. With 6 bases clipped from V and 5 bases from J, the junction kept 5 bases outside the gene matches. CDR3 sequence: CASSAGTSGTGELFF. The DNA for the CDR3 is TGTGCCAGCAGCGCCGGGACTAGCGGAACCGGGGAGCTGTTTTTT.

CDR3 in DNA: TGCGCCAGCAGCCAAGTGGGGAAGGGTTCCTACGAGCAGTACTTC. Its protein product is CASSQVGKGSYEQYF. This chain joins TRBV4-1 and TRBJ2-7, with no clear D. This CDR3 contains 15 residues. V lost 1 base, J lost 1 base, and 11 bases lay in between. Germline V CDR1 and CDR2: MGHRA, YSYEKL.

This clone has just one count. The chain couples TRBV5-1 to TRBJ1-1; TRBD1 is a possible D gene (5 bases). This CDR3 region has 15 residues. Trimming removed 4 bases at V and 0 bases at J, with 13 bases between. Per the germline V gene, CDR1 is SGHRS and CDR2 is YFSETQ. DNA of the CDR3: TGCGCCAGCAGCGTCGAGACAGCCATGAACACTGAAGCTTTCTTT. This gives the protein CASSVETAMNTEAFF. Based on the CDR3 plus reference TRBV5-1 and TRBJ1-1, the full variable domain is KAGVTQTPRYLIKTRGQQVTLSCSPISGHRSVSWYQQTPGQGLQFLFEYFSETQRNKGNFPGRFSGRQFSNSRSEMNVSTLELGDSALYLCASSVETAMNTEAFFGQGTRLTVV.

The CDR3 bases are TGTGCCAGTAGGGGAGACAATGAGCAGTTCTTC. Translation gives CASRGDNEQFF. This chain joins TRBV19 and TRBJ2-1, with D perhaps TRBD2 (5 bases). V lost 6 bases to trimming and J lost 5 bases, with 5 bases between them. The CDR3 runs to 11 residues. Germline V gene sequence: CDR1 LNHDA, CDR2 SQIVND (reference sequence).

The CDR3, as DNA: TGTGCCTGGAGCGATACAGGGTTTAACTATGGCTACACCTTC. This translates into CAWSDTGFNYGYTF. The chain joins TRBV30 to TRBJ1-2; a possible D gene is TRBD1 (6 bases). The CDR3 is made up of 14 amino acids. Germline V gene sequence: CDR1 GTSNPN, CDR2 SVGIG (reference sequence). V was shortened by 3 bases and J by 1 base, with 12 bases between the two germline ends.

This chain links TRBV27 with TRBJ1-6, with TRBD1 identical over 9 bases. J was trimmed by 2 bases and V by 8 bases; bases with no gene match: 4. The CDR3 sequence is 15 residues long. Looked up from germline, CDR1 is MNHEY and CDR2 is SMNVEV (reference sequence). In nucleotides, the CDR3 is TGTGCCAGCCGGACAGGGGAGGCCTATAATTCACCCCTCCACTTT. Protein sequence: CASRTGEAYNSPLHF.

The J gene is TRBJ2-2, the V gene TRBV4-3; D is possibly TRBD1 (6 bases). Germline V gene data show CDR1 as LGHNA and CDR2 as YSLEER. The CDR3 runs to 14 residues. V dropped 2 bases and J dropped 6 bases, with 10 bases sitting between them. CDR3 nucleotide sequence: TGCGCCAGCAGCCAAACCTGGACAGCCGGGGAGCTGTTTTTT. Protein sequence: CASSQTWTAGELFF.

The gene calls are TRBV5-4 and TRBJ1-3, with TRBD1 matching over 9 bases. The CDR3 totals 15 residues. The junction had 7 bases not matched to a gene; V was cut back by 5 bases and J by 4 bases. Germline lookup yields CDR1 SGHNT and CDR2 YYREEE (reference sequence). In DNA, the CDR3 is TGTGCCAGCAGTGCCGGGACAGGGAGAGGAAACACCATATATTTT. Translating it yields CASSAGTGRGNTIYF.

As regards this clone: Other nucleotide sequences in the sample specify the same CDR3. The chain's CDR3 is CASSLGTDTQYF. In nucleotides, the CDR3 is TGTGCCAGCAGCTTAGGAACAGATACGCAGTATTTT. This chain connects TRBV11-3 to TRBJ2-3; D uncertain. Germline loops: CDR1 SGHNT, CDR2 YENEEA. Trimming took 1 base from V and 3 from J, leaving 2 bases between them. The CDR3 consists of 12 residues.

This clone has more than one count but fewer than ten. CDR3 sequence (DNA): TGTGCCAGCAGCCACTGGCCGCCGGGACAGCAAGAGACCCAGTACTTC. It yields the protein CASSHWPPGQQETQYF. The rearrangement joins TRBV27 to TRBJ2-5; 7 bases line up with TRBD1. J was trimmed by 2 bases and V by 6 bases; bases with no gene match: 12. Looked up from germline, CDR1 is MNHEY and CDR2 is SMNVEV (reference sequence). CDR3 length: 16 amino acids.

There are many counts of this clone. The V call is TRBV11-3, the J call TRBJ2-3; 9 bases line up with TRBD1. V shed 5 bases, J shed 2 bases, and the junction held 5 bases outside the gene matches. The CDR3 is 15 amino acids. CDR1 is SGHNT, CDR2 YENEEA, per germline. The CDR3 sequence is CASSTGTGTTDTQYF. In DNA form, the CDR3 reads TGTGCCAGCAGCACTGGGACAGGGACCACAGATACGCAGTATTTT.

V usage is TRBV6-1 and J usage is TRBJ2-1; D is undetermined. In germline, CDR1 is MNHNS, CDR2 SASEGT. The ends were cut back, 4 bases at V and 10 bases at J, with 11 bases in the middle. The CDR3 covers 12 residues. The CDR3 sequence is CASSGVDREQFF. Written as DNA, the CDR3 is TGTGCCAGCAGTGGAGTAGACCGAGAGCAGTTCTTC.

CDR3 DNA: TGTGCCATCAGGCAACAATTAACGAGGAACGAGCAGTACTTC. Amino acid sequence: CAIRQQLTRNEQYF. The V gene is TRBV10-3, the J gene TRBJ2-7; D is unresolved. The ends were cut back, 6 bases at V and 5 bases at J, with 17 bases in the middle. Germline CDR1 and CDR2: ENHRY and SYGVKD. The CDR3 runs 14 residues.

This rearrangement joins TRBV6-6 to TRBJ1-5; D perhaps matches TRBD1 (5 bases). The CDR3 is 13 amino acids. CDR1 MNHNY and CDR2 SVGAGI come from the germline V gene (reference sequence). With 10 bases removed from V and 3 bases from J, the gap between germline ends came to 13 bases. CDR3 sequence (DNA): TGTGCCACCACCCCCGGGGCCAATCAGCCCCAGCATTTT. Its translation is CATTPGANQPQHF.

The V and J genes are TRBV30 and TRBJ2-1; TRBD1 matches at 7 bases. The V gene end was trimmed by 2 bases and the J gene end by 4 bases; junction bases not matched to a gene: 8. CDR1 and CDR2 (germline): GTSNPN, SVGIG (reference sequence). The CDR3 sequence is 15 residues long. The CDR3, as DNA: TGTGCCTGGAGTAAAGGGGACAGACTTTACAATGAGCAGTTCTTC. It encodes CAWSKGDRLYNEQFF.

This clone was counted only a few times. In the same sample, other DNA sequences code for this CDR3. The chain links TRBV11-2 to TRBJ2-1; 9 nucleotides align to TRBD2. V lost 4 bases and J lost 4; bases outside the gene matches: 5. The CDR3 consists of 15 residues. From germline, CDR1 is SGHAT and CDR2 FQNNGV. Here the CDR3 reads CASSSTSGPYNEQFF. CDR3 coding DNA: TGTGCCAGCAGCTCGACTAGCGGACCTTACAATGAGCAGTTCTTC.

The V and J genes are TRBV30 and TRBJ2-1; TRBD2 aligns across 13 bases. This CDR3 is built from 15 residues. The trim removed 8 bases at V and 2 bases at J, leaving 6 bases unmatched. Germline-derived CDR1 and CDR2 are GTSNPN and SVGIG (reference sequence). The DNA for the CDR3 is TGTGCCGGCCGGACTAGCGGGAGAGCCTACAATGAGCAGTTCTTC. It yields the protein CAGRTSGRAYNEQFF. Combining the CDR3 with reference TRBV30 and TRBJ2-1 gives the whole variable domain SQTIHQWPATLVQPVGSPLSLECTVEGTSNPNLYWYRQAAGRGLQLLFYSVGIGQISSEVPQNLSASRPQDRQFILSSKKLLLSDSGFYLCAGRTSGRAYNEQFFGPGTRLTVL.

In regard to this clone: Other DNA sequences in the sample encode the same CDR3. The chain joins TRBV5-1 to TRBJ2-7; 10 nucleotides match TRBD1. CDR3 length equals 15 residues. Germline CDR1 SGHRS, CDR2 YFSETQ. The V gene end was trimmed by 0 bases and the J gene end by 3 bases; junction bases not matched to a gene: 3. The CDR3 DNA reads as TGCGCCAGCAGCTTGGGCGGGACAGGGGACTACGAGCAGTACTTC. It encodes CASSLGGTGDYEQYF.

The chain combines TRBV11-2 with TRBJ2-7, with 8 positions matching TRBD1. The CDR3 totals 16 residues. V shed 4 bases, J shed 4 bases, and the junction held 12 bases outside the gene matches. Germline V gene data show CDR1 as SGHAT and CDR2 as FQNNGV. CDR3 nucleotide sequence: TGTGCCAGCAGCTCCCCCCGGACAGGGAAGGGTTACGAGCAGTACTTC. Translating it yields CASSSPRTGKGYEQYF. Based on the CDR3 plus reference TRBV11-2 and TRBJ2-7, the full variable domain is EAGVAQSPRYKIIEKRQSVAFWCNPISGHATLYWYQQILGQGPKLLIQFQNNGVVDDSQLPKDRFSAERLKGVDSTLKIQPAKLEDSAVYLCASSSPRTGKGYEQYFGPGTRLTVT.

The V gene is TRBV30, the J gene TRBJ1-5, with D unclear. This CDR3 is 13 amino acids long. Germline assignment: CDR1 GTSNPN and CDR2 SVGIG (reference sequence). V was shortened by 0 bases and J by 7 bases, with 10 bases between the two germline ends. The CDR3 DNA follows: TGTGCCTGGAGTGTAGAAGGAATCCAGCCCCAGCATTTT. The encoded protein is CAWSVEGIQPQHF.

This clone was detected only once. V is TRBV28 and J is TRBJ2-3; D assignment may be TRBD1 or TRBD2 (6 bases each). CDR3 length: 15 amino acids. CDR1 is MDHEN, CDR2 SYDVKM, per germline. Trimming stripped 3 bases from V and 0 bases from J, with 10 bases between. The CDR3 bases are TGTGCCAGCAGTTTTGGGGGGCTTAGCACAGATACGCAGTATTTT. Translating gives CASSFGGLSTDTQYF.

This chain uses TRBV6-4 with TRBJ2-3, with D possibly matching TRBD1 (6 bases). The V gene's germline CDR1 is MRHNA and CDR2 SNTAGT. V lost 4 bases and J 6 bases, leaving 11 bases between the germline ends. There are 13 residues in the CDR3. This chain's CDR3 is CASSVTRGDTQYF. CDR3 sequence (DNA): TGTGCCAGCAGTGTAACTAGGGGGGATACGCAGTATTTT.

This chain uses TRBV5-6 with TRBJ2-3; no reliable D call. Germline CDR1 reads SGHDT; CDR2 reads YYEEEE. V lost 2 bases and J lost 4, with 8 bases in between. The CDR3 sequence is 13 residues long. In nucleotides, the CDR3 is TGTGCCAGCAGCTTTTGGACCGCAGATACGCAGTATTTT. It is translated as CASSFWTADTQYF.

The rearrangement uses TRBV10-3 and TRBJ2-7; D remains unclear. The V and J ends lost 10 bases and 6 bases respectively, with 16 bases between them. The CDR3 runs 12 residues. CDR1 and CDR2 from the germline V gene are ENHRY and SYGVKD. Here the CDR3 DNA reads TGTGCCACCGAGTCCTCCTACCGCGAGCAGTACTTC. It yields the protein CATESSYREQYF.

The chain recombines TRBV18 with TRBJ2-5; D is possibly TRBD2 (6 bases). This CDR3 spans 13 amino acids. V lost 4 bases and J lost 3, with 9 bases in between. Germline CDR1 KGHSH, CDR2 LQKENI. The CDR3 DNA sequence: TGTGCCAGCTCACGGTGGGGGGAAGAGACCCAGTACTTC. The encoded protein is CASSRWGEETQYF.

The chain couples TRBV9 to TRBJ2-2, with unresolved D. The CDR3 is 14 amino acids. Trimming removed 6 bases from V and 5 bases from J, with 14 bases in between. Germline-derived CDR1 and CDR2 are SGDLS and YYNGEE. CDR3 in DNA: TGTGCCAGCAAAAGGGCCTATGGGACCGGGGAGCTGTTTTTT. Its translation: CASKRAYGTGELFF.

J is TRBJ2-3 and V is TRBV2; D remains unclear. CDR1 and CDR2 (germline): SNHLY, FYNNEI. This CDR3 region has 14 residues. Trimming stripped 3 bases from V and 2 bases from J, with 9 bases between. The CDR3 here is CASSDLLNTDTQYF. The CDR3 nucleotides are TGTGCCAGCAGTGACCTCCTAAACACAGATACGCAGTATTTT. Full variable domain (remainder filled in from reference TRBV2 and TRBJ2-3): EPEVTQTPSHQVTQMGQEVILRCVPISNHLYFYWYRQILGQKVEFLVSFYNNEISEKSEIFDDQFSVERPDGSNFTLKIRSTKLEDSAMYFCASSDLLNTDTQYFGPGTRLTVL.

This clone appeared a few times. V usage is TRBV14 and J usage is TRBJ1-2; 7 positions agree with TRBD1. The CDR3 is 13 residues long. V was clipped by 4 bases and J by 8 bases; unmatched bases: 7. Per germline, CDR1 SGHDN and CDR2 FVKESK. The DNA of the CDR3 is TGTGCCAGCAGCCTCCCCGGGACAGTCGGCTACACCTTC. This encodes CASSLPGTVGYTF. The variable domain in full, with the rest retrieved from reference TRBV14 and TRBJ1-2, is EAGVTQFPSHSVIEKGQTVTLRCDPISGHDNLYWYRRVMGKEIKFLLHFVKESKQDESGMPNNRFLAERTGGTYSTLKVQPAELEDSGVYFCASSLPGTVGYTFGSGTRLTVV.

The CDR3 protein is CASSLVTSGGLNIQYF. The DNA of the CDR3 is TGCGCCAGCAGCTTGGTCACTAGCGGGGGGCTAAACATTCAGTACTTC. The chain carries TRBV5-1 and TRBJ2-4; 12 bases line up with TRBD2. V lost 0 bases and J lost 6; bases outside the gene matches: 4. Germline-derived CDR1 and CDR2 are SGHRS and YFSETQ. The CDR3 length is 16 residues.

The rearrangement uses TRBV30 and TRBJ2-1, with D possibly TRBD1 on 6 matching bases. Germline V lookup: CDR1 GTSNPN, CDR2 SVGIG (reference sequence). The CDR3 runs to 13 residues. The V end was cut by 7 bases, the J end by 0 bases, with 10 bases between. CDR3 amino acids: CAFKGGSYNEQFF. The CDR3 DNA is TGTGCCTTTAAAGGGGGCTCCTACAATGAGCAGTTCTTC.